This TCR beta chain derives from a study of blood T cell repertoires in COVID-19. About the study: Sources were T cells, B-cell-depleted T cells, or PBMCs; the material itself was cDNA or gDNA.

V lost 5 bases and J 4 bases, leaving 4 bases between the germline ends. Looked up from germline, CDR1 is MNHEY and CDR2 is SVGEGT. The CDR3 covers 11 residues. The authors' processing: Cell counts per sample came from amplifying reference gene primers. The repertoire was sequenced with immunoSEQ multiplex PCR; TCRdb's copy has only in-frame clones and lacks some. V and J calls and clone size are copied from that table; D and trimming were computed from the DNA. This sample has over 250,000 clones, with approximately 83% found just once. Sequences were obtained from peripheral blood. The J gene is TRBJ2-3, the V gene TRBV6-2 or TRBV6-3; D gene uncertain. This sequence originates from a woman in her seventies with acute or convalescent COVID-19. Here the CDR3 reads CASSPADTQYF. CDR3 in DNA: TGTGCCAGCAGTCCAGCAGATACGCAGTATTTT.